These 15 T cell receptor beta chains were sequenced from one sample in a study of neurological immune-mediated disorders. One entry per CDR3 protein, called by TCRdb with MiXCR from the 5' RACE reads. The sample shows tens of thousands of distinct CDR3 sequences, approximately 10% of them seen only once. The sequencing sample was made of PBMCs. Receptors were obtained from a man between 65 and 85 years old with HTLV-1-associated myelopathy (HAM/TSP).

This clonotype appeared many times. The CDR3 nucleotides are TGTGCCAGCAGCTCCCCTGGCTGGGGCACCCAAGCCACCTACGAGCAGTACTTC. It translates to CASSSPGWGTQATYEQYF. This chain links TRBV21-1 with TRBJ2-7; TRBD1, as called in the table, went unchecked against the DNA. TRBV21-1 is a pseudogene segment. The CDR3 contains 18 residues.

This clonotype was found many times. The chain joins TRBV5-6 to TRBJ2-5; tentative D call: TRBD1 (5 bases). V was trimmed by 1 base and J by 4 bases, leaving 8 bases between them. The CDR3 consists of 13 residues. Germline CDR1 SGHDT, CDR2 YYEEEE. CDR3 DNA: TGTGCCAGCAGCTTGTTTAGGGGAGAGACCCAGTACTTC. Encoded protein: CASSLFRGETQYF.

The chain has TRBV12-3 or TRBV12-4 and TRBJ1-6; weak D call: TRBD1 (6 bases). V was shortened by 6 bases and J by 8 bases, with 11 bases between the two germline ends. The CDR3 is made up of 13 amino acids. CDR3 loop: CASSPNRDSPLHF. The CDR3 nucleotides read TGTGCCAGCAGCCCCAACAGGGATTCACCCCTCCACTTT.

V usage is TRBV14 and J usage is TRBJ1-3; TRBD1 agrees at 9 bases. Germline CDR1 SGHDN, CDR2 FVKESK. The V and J ends lost 4 bases and 3 bases, in that order; junction bases with no gene match: 10. The CDR3 length is 17 residues. CDR3 nucleotide sequence: TGTGCCAGCAGCCGGACAGGGGCCGCTGAGCATGGAAACACCATATATTTT. Encoded protein: CASSRTGAAEHGNTIYF.

This clonotype is labeled medium-sized (0.01 to 0.1%). The genes are TRBV20-1 and TRBJ1-5; TRBD1 matches 7 bases. The CDR3 is made up of 14 amino acids. Per the germline V gene, CDR1 is DFQATT and CDR2 is SNEGSKA (reference sequence). In DNA, the CDR3 is TGCAGCGGTAAACAGGGGACGGGCAATCAGCCCCAGCATTTT. Translated: CSGKQGTGNQPQHF.

This clonotype was detected ten times or more. This sequence joins TRBV9 and TRBJ2-5, with a possible D match to TRBD1 (6 bases). The CDR3 consists of 13 residues. The germline V gene has CDR1 SGDLS and CDR2 YYNGEE. Trimming removed 3 bases at V and 4 bases at J, with 10 bases between. The CDR3, as DNA: TGTGCCAGCAGCGCACAGGGCAGAGAGACCCAGTACTTC. Amino acid sequence: CASSAQGRETQYF.

This clonotype has at least ten counts. The rearrangement joins TRBV7-2 to TRBJ2-3; 10 nucleotides line up with TRBD1. This CDR3 region has 15 residues. Germline loops: CDR1 SGHTA, CDR2 FQGNSA. After removal of 5 bases from V and 8 bases from J, the junction contained 10 bases not matched to a gene. DNA of the CDR3: TGTGCCAGCAGCCCCCCGGACAGGGGGGGGGGTACGCAGTATTTT. It specifies CASSPPDRGGGTQYF.

There are many counts of this clonotype. J is TRBJ2-3 and V is TRBV7-3; TRBD2 is a possible D gene (6 bases). Trimming took off 2 bases at V and 2 bases at J, with 11 bases between the two ends. CDR3 length: 15 amino acids. CDR1 is SGHTA, CDR2 FQGTGA, per germline. For the CDR3, the DNA is TGTGCCAGCAGCTTAGACGGGAGCCCCACAGATACGCAGTATTTT. Amino acid sequence: CASSLDGSPTDTQYF.

This clonotype was recorded at least ten times. V gene TRBV25-1 combines with J gene TRBJ2-2, with D perhaps matching TRBD1 (6 bases). Germline V gives CDR1 MGHDK, CDR2 SYGVNS. There are 14 residues in the CDR3. The germline V and J ends were trimmed by 4 bases and 7 bases, with 13 bases remaining between them. The CDR3 DNA sequence: TGTGCCAGCAGTGTTGGGGGCGGCGTCGGGGAGCTGTTTTTT. Translation gives CASSVGGGVGELFF.

This clonotype has ten or more counts. The chain couples TRBV18 to TRBJ1-5; D perhaps matches TRBD1 (6 bases). This CDR3 spans 13 amino acids. Germline V lookup: CDR1 KGHSH, CDR2 LQKENI. Trimming pared 8 bases from V and 1 base from J, leaving 9 bases between. The CDR3 here is CASRQVSNQPQHF. CDR3 in DNA: TGTGCCAGCCGACAGGTGAGCAATCAGCCCCAGCATTTT.

Ten or more counts support this clonotype. J is TRBJ2-1 and V is TRBV5-1, with D possibly being TRBD1 or TRBD2 (5 bases each). V lost 7 bases and J 1 base, leaving 12 bases between the germline ends. CDR3 length: 14 amino acids. The germline V gene has CDR1 SGHRS and CDR2 YFSETQ. The CDR3 sequence is CASGIGASYNEQFF. In DNA form, the CDR3 reads TGCGCCAGCGGGATCGGGGCGTCCTACAATGAGCAGTTCTTC.

This clonotype was observed at least ten times. This chain joins TRBV5-5 and TRBJ2-3; D may correspond to TRBD1 or TRBD2 (6 bases each). The CDR3 contains 17 residues. Trimming removed 4 bases from V and 2 bases from J, with 20 bases in between. From germline, CDR1 is SGHKS and CDR2 YYEKEE (reference sequence). The CDR3 DNA is TGTGCCAGCAGCGCTCTGAGGGGGACTTGGCTCACAGATACGCAGTATTTT. The encoded protein is CASSALRGTWLTDTQYF.

This clonotype was seen only once. This rearrangement joins TRBV6-5 to TRBJ2-3; D is unclear. With 10 bases removed from V and 4 bases from J, the gap between germline ends came to 18 bases. The CDR3 is 14 amino acids. Germline V lookup: CDR1 MNHEY, CDR2 SVGAGI. This chain's CDR3 is CANSSRRPADTQYF. The CDR3 bases are TGTGCCAACAGCAGTCGTCGTCCCGCAGATACGCAGTATTTT.

This clonotype was detected ten times or more. This chain uses TRBV7-2 with TRBJ2-7; 9 bases are a match to TRBD2. CDR1 is SGHTA, CDR2 FQGNSA, per germline. This CDR3 region has 15 residues. Unmatched junction bases numbered 6, after V lost 3 bases and J lost 3 bases. CDR3 nucleotides: TGTGCCAGCAGCTTCGTAGGCGGGAGGGTCTACGAGCAGTACTTC. Its translation: CASSFVGGRVYEQYF. Supplemented by reference TRBV7-2 and TRBJ2-7, the full variable domain reads GAGVSQSPSNKVTEKGKDVELRCDPISGHTALYWYRQSLGQGLEFLIYFQGNSAPDKSGLPSDRFSAERTGGSVSTLTIQRTQQEDSAVYLCASSFVGGRVYEQYFGPGTRLTVT.

This clonotype was recorded at least ten times. The chain combines TRBV28 with TRBJ1-6; TRBD1 matches at 8 bases. After removal of 4 bases from V and 10 bases from J, the junction contained 12 bases not matched to a gene. Per the germline V gene, CDR1 is MDHEN and CDR2 is SYDVKM. The CDR3 is 16 residues long. The CDR3 coding sequence is TGTGCCAGCAGTTCGTCTGCGACAGGGGAGAACTCACCCCTCCACTTT. Amino acid sequence: CASSSSATGENSPLHF. The full variable domain, completed using reference TRBV28 and TRBJ1-6, is DVKVTQSSRYLVKRTGEKVFLECVQDMDHENMFWYRQDPGLGLRLIYFSYDVKMKEKGDIPEGYSVSREKKERFSLILESASTNQTSMYLCASSSSATGENSPLHFGNGTRLTVT.